This T cell receptor (beta chain) is drawn from a study of control samples from healthy donors and cancer patients. Trimming removed 7 bases from V and 0 bases from J; junction bases left unmatched: 11. Germline V gene sequence: CDR1 KGHDR, CDR2 SFDVKD. CDR3 size: 18 residues. Produced via immunoSEQ multiplex PCR; TCRdb's table is partial and in-frame only. The table records about 120,000 clones, around 88% of them present only once. This sequence was found in a man aged 35-49 years in good health. Sequenced: blood. The chain combines TRBV24-1 with TRBJ2-2, with 9 bases that match TRBD1. The CDR3 nucleotides are TGTGCCACCAGCCCCGGGACAGGGACGGGGGCGAACACCGGGGAGCTGTTTTTT. Its protein is CATSPGTGTGANTGELFF.